This T cell receptor beta chain was profiled in a study of blood T cell repertoires in COVID-19. Original methodology: Counts of nucleated cells, estimated from reference gene primer amplification, were obtained. Clones were sequenced by immunoSEQ multiplex PCR, and TCRdb holds only the in-frame ones, with some missing. That table supplies the V and J calls and clone size; D and trimming were determined from the DNA. The sample contains 250,000 to 300,000 clones, around 86% of which appear only once. Germline CDR1 SGHDT, CDR2 YYEEEE. This CDR3 contains 14 residues. Trimming took 4 bases from V and 4 from J; bases not matched to a gene: 5.

Sequencing input: peripheral blood. The rearrangement joins TRBV5-6 to TRBJ1-2; 9 nucleotides match TRBD1. The receptor comes from a woman in her sixties with active or convalescent COVID-19. The DNA of the CDR3 is TGTGCCAGCAGCCGGACAGGGGACTTCTATGGCTACACCTTC. Its protein product is CASSRTGDFYGYTF.